The 21 T cell receptor beta chains below come from one sample, sequenced in a study of Graves' ophthalmopathy and Graves' hyperthyroidism. The authors amplified TCR beta CDR3 regions, and they did so from RNA transcripts for repertoire sequencing. HTBI-primed RT-PCR formed the first round, and a multiplex PCR formed the second. TCRdb analysed the multiplex PCR reads with MiXCR anew, one entry per CDR3 protein. In the table there are under 250,000 distinct CDR3 sequences, under 30% of which are singletons. Sequenced material: peripheral blood. All receptors derive from a man between 50 and 59 years old with Graves' ophthalmopathy.

The V gene is TRBV20-1, the J gene TRBJ2-2; D is unclear. V was pared by 0 bases and J by 5 bases, with 10 bases between. Per germline, CDR1 DFQATT and CDR2 SNEGSKA (reference sequence). CDR3 length: 14 residues. This CDR3 is CSARDVRFTGELFF. In DNA form, the CDR3 reads TGCAGTGCTAGAGATGTCAGGTTTACCGGGGAGCTGTTTTTT.

The chain carries TRBV20-1 and TRBJ2-7; D is unresolved. This CDR3 spans 11 amino acids. Germline V lookup: CDR1 DFQATT, CDR2 SNEGSKA (reference sequence). V dropped 3 bases and J dropped 1 base, with 4 bases sitting between them. The CDR3: CSASGSYEQYF. The CDR3 region has the DNA TGCAGTGCTAGTGGATCCTACGAGCAGTACTTC.

The sample holds many counts of this clonotype. V and J are TRBV27 and TRBJ1-2; D perhaps matches TRBD1 (5 bases). Germline loops: CDR1 MNHEY, CDR2 SMNVEV (reference sequence). This CDR3 is 17 amino acids long. Trimming pared 7 bases from V and 3 bases from J, leaving 24 bases between. CDR3 sequence reads: CASTPLGVGEGDYGYTF. CDR3 bases: TGTGCCAGCACCCCCCTAGGCGTGGGGGAGGGAGACTATGGCTACACCTTC.

V is TRBV6-1 and J is TRBJ1-1; D possibly corresponds to TRBD1 (5 bases). Trimming took 8 bases from V and 2 from J, leaving 18 bases between them. Looked up from germline, CDR1 is MNHNS and CDR2 is SASEGT. This CDR3 region has 15 residues. Here the CDR3 DNA reads TGTGCCAGCCCCCGCCCAGGGCAGAAAAACACTGAAGCTTTCTTT. It translates to CASPRPGQKNTEAFF.

This CDR3 is CASSRGDDTEAFF. The CDR3 nucleotides are TGTGCCAGCAGCCGGGGCGATGACACTGAAGCTTTCTTT. The genes are TRBV11-2 and TRBJ1-1; D perhaps matches TRBD1 (5 bases). The germline V gene encodes CDR1 SGHAT and CDR2 FQNNGV. Trimming left V 5 bases short and J 3 bases short, with 10 bases between. This CDR3 spans 13 amino acids.

This clonotype was seen a handful of times. The chain recombines TRBV28 with TRBJ1-5; no firm D call. In germline, CDR1 is MDHEN, CDR2 SYDVKM. The CDR3 has 14 residues. The V end lost 4 bases, the J end lost 5 bases, and 12 bases lay between the germline ends. As DNA, the CDR3 is TGTGCCAGCAGTTCCCGGGGTGGGGATCAGCCCCAGCATTTT. Translating it yields CASSSRGGDQPQHF.

Many counts were recorded for this clonotype. The genes are TRBV28 and TRBJ1-1; the D is unclear. Trimming removed 2 bases at V and 0 bases at J, with 13 bases between. Per the germline V gene, CDR1 is MDHEN and CDR2 is SYDVKM. CDR3 size: 16 residues. The CDR3 spells CASSLDPTFMNTEAFF. CDR3 nucleotide sequence: TGTGCCAGCAGTTTAGATCCAACCTTCATGAACACTGAAGCTTTCTTT.

At least ten counts were recorded for this clonotype. This chain joins TRBV7-6 and TRBJ2-5, with a weak D call TRBD2 (6 bases). The CDR3 extends over 14 amino acids. Trimming pared 3 bases from V and 5 bases from J, leaving 13 bases between. Germline assignment: CDR1 SGHVS and CDR2 FNYEAQ. CDR3: CASSFGGTLETQYF. The CDR3 DNA is TGTGCCAGCAGCTTCGGCGGGACCCTGGAGACCCAGTACTTC.

This clonotype occurred many times. V usage is TRBV12-3 or TRBV12-4 and J usage is TRBJ1-5, with D possibly TRBD1 on 5 matching bases. The CDR3 is 14 residues long. V lost 6 bases, J lost 3 bases, and 12 bases lay in between. The CDR3 nucleotides read TGTGCCAGCAGCCGCGCAGGGATCAATCAGCCCCAGCATTTT. Residues: CASSRAGINQPQHF.

This clonotype was seen repeatedly, ten times or more. The V and J genes are TRBV5-1 and TRBJ2-2; 10 bases line up with TRBD2. Germline CDR1 and CDR2: SGHRS and YFSETQ. The CDR3 sequence is 16 residues long. After removal of 4 bases from V and 7 bases from J, the junction contained 10 bases not matched to a gene. The CDR3 DNA reads as TGCGCCAGCAGCCCAAGGACTAGCGGAGGAGACGGGGAGCTGTTTTTT. Translation: CASSPRTSGGDGELFF.

The V and J genes are TRBV6-2 or TRBV6-3 and TRBJ1-5; D perhaps matches TRBD1 (5 bases). This CDR3 contains 17 residues. V lost 6 bases to trimming and J lost 2 bases, with 20 bases between them. CDR1 and CDR2 (germline): MNHEY, SVGEGT. The DNA of the CDR3 is TGTGCCAGCAGCCCCCTCCCCCAGGGAGGAGGCAATCAGCCCCAGCATTTT. This translates into CASSPLPQGGGNQPQHF.

This clonotype was observed at least ten times. This rearrangement joins TRBV4-3 to TRBJ2-5; D might be TRBD1 (6 bases). This CDR3 region has 15 residues. V lost 4 bases, J lost 2 bases, and 14 bases lay in between. Germline CDR1 and CDR2: LGHNA and YSLEER. The CDR3 coding sequence is TGCGCCAGCAGCCCAGGGGTGGGCAGGCAAGAGACCCAGTACTTC. Amino acid sequence: CASSPGVGRQETQYF.

This clonotype showed up many times. V gene TRBV20-1 combines with J gene TRBJ2-7; the D call may be TRBD1 or TRBD2 (5 bases each). Germline V gene data show CDR1 as DFQATT and CDR2 as SNEGSKA (reference sequence). This CDR3 contains 13 residues. The germline V and J ends were trimmed by 3 bases and 3 bases, with 12 bases remaining between them. The CDR3 loop reads CSARHGAVYEQYF. The CDR3 nucleotides are TGCAGTGCTAGGCACGGGGCTGTCTACGAGCAGTACTTC.

The chain links TRBV20-1 to TRBJ2-7, with 10 positions matching TRBD2. Germline CDR1 and CDR2: DFQATT and SNEGSKA (reference sequence). With V trimmed by 4 bases and J by 4 bases, 1 base remained unmatched. The CDR3 runs to 12 residues. The CDR3 here is CSATSGSYEQYF. The CDR3 DNA reads as TGCAGTGCTACTAGCGGGAGTTACGAGCAGTACTTC.

This clonotype was counted ten times or more. The CDR3 bases are TGCGCCAGTACCGGGACAGGGGTCTCTGGGGCCAACGTCCTGACTTTC. Translated, it gives CASTGTGVSGANVLTF. The genes are TRBV10-1 and TRBJ2-6; 10 bases align to TRBD1. Germline V gene sequence: CDR1 WNHNN, CDR2 SYGVQD (reference sequence). The V segment lost 9 bases and the J segment 0 bases; nucleotides outside the gene matches: 5. This CDR3 is built from 16 residues.

Points on this clonotype: A read error is possible here, since a much larger clone lies one base away. This CDR3 reads CASSAPGGYEQYF. The CDR3 DNA follows: TGCGCCAGCAGCGCCCCGGGCGGCTACGAGCAGTACTTC. The chain is built from TRBV4-3 and TRBJ2-7, with D unresolved. The CDR3 covers 13 residues. The germline CDR1 and CDR2 sequences are LGHNA and YSLEER. V was cut by 5 bases and J by 3 bases, with 11 bases left in between.

This clonotype was counted once. This chain links TRBV12-3 or TRBV12-4 with TRBJ2-2; D may match TRBD1 or TRBD2 (7 bases each). This CDR3 has 14 amino acids. With 7 bases removed from V and 6 bases from J, the gap between germline ends came to 15 bases. The CDR3 spells CASKARGGPGELFF. The CDR3 bases are TGTGCCAGCAAGGCCAGGGGGGGGCCCGGGGAGCTGTTTTTT.

The table lists this clonotype with many counts. The gene calls are TRBV2 and TRBJ1-2; possible D gene TRBD1, 5 bases. Between the trimmed V and J ends, which lost 7 bases and 0 bases, there was a span of 21 bases. Germline V gene data show CDR1 as SNHLY and CDR2 as FYNNEI. This CDR3 contains 17 residues. CDR3 nucleotides: TGTGCCAGCAACCGCCCACTCAGGGAGGGTACTAACTATGGCTACACCTTC. Protein product: CASNRPLREGTNYGYTF.

The rearrangement links TRBV28 to TRBJ1-1, with D hard to call. The germline V gene encodes CDR1 MDHEN and CDR2 SYDVKM. This CDR3 has 13 amino acids. The ends were cut back, 10 bases at V and 3 bases at J, with 15 bases in the middle. Written as DNA, the CDR3 is TGTGCCATCCACCCCGATCGGGACACTGAAGCTTTCTTT. Encoded protein: CAIHPDRDTEAFF.

This sequence joins TRBV28 and TRBJ1-1, with D tentatively TRBD1 (5 bases). Trimming removed 3 bases from V and 8 bases from J, with 13 bases in between. The CDR3 loop spans 13 amino acids. Germline lookup yields CDR1 MDHEN and CDR2 SYDVKM. The CDR3 nucleotides are TGTGCCAGCAGTTTGTCAGGGAATGGCGAAGCTTTCTTT. This gives the protein CASSLSGNGEAFF.

This clonotype was observed at least ten times. The chain combines TRBV4-2 with TRBJ2-7; 7 nucleotides align to TRBD2. Germline V gives CDR1 LGHNA, CDR2 YNFKEQ. This CDR3 contains 15 residues. The junction had 5 bases not matched to a gene; V was cut back by 0 bases and J by 3 bases. The CDR3 sequence: CASSQDRTGGYEQYF. CDR3 in DNA: TGTGCCAGCAGCCAAGATAGGACGGGAGGCTACGAGCAGTACTTC.